These 7 T cell receptor beta chains were all obtained from the same sample, sequenced in a study of blood T cell repertoires in COVID-19. Here immunoSEQ multiplex PCR was the method, and the copy in TCRdb shows in-frame clones only, minus some. The data show around 380,000 clones, about 80% seen once. The material sequenced was peripheral blood. These receptors were taken from a human donor with acute or convalescent COVID-19. The donor label of this sample is uncertain.

This clone was observed a handful of times. The J gene is TRBJ1-4, the V gene TRBV30; no clear D. Trimming cost V 2 bases and J 7 bases, with 8 bases left between them. The CDR3 covers 12 residues. CDR1 is GTSNPN and CDR2 is SVGIG in the germline V gene (reference sequence). The CDR3 loop reads CAWSPRFEKLFF. In nucleotides, the CDR3 is TGTGCCTGGAGTCCCCGTTTTGAAAAACTGTTTTTT.

The table lists this clone with a count of one. The chain links TRBV28 to TRBJ1-6, with unresolved D. V was pared by 7 bases and J by 7 bases, with 17 bases between. There are 15 residues in the CDR3. The germline CDR1 and CDR2 sequences are MDHEN and SYDVKM. The chain's CDR3 is CASTPRRLNNSPLHF. DNA for the CDR3: TGTGCCAGCACCCCCCGGAGGCTTAACAATTCACCCCTCCACTTT.

The chain employs TRBV5-1 and TRBJ2-7, with 9 positions matching TRBD2. The CDR3 is 15 residues long. Trimming removed 4 bases from V and 3 bases from J; junction bases left unmatched: 8. Germline loops: CDR1 SGHRS, CDR2 YFSETQ. The DNA for the CDR3 is TGCGCCAGCAGCCGGACCGGGACTAGCTACTACGAGCAGTACTTC. It specifies CASSRTGTSYYEQYF.

This sequence joins TRBV19 and TRBJ1-5; perhaps TRBD1 as D (5 bases). From germline, CDR1 is LNHDA and CDR2 SQIVND (reference sequence). V dropped 10 bases and J dropped 1 base, with 14 bases sitting between them. This CDR3 is built from 14 residues. The CDR3 spells CATAPRASNQPQHF. CDR3 nucleotide sequence: TGTGCCACCGCCCCCAGGGCGAGCAATCAGCCCCAGCATTTT.

V is TRBV4-1 and J is TRBJ2-2; 10 nucleotides align to TRBD1. CDR3 length equals 15 residues. CDR1 and CDR2 from the germline V gene are MGHRA and YSYEKL. V lost 4 bases to trimming and J lost 5 bases; unmatched junction nucleotides: 4. CDR3 loop: CASSLDRGPTGELFF. The DNA of the CDR3 is TGCGCCAGCAGCCTAGACAGGGGGCCAACCGGGGAGCTGTTTTTT.

This chain joins TRBV6-5 and TRBJ2-7, with 10 nucleotides matching TRBD2. Germline loops: CDR1 MNHEY, CDR2 SVGAGI. The CDR3 runs 15 residues. The ends lost 4 bases at V and 3 bases at J; junction bases unmatched: 6. The CDR3 coding sequence is TGTGCCAGCAGTTCCCCCCCTAGCGGGAGCTACGAGCAGTACTTC. Translated, it gives CASSSPPSGSYEQYF.

This rearrangement joins TRBV7-8 to TRBJ2-5; TRBD1 agrees at 9 bases. Germline-derived CDR1 and CDR2 are SGHVS and FQNEAQ. V dropped 7 bases and J dropped 6; count of bases not matched to a gene: 21. This CDR3 is built from 18 residues. Here the CDR3 reads CASTRGGTGIESRKTQYF. In nucleotides, the CDR3 is TGTGCCAGCACCCGTGGGGGGACAGGGATAGAAAGTAGGAAGACCCAGTACTTC.